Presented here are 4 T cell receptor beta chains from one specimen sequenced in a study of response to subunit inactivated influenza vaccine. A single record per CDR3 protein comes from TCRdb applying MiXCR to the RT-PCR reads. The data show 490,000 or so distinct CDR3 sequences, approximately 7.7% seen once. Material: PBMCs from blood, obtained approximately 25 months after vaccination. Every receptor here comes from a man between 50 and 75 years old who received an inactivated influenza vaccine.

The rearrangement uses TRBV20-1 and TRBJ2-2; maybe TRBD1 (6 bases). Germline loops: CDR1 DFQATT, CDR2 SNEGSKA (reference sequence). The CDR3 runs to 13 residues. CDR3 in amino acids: CRAGQWNTGELFF. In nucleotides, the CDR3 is TGCAGAGCCGGACAGTGGAACACCGGGGAGCTGTTTTTT.

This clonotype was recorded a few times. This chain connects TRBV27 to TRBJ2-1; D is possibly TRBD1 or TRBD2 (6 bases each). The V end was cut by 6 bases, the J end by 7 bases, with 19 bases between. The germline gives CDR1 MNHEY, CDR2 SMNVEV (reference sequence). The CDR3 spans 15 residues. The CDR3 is CASSRLQGGVNEQFF. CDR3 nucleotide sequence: TGTGCCAGCAGCCGTCTACAGGGAGGAGTGAATGAGCAGTTCTTC.

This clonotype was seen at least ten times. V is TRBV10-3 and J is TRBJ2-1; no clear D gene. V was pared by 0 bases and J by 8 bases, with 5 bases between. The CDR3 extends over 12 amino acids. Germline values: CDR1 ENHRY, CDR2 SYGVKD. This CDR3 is CAISESRDEQFF. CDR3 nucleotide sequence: TGTGCCATCAGTGAGTCACGGGATGAGCAGTTCTTC.

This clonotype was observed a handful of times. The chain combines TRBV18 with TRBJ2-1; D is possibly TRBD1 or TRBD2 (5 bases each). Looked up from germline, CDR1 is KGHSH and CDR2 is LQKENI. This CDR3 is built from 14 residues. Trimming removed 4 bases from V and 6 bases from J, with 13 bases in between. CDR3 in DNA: TGTGCCAGCTCACGCGAGAGGGGTTCCAATGAGCAGTTCTTC. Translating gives CASSRERGSNEQFF.